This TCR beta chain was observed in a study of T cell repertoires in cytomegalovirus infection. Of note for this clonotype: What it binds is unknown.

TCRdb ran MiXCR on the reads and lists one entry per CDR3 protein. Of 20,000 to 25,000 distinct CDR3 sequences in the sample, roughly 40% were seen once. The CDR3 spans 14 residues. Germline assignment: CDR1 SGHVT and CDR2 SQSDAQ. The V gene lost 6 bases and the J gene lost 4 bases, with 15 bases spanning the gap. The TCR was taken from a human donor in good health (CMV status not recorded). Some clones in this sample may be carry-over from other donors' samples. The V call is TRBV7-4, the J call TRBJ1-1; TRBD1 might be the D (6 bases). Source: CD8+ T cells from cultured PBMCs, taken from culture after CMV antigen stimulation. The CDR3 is CASSPPGVATEAFF. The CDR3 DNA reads TGTGCCAGCAGTCCTCCAGGGGTTGCCACTGAAGCTTTCTTT.